The 10 T cell receptor beta chains listed next were all sequenced from one sample in a study of blood T cell repertoires in COVID-19. Libraries were prepared by immunoSEQ multiplex PCR; TCRdb keeps only in-frame clonotypes and omits some of them. The sample has 250,000 to 300,000 clones; around nine tenths are singletons. Sequenced: peripheral blood. The receptors shown here come from a woman between 40 and 55 years old who had recovered from COVID-19.

V gene TRBV7-2 combines with J gene TRBJ2-7; no reliable D call. V lost 4 bases to trimming and J lost 7 bases, with 20 bases between them. CDR3 size: 15 residues. Per germline, CDR1 SGHTA and CDR2 FQGNSA. In DNA, the CDR3 is TGTGCCAGCAGCTCCATTGCCGGGTCCACCACGGAGCAGTACTTC. This translates into CASSSIAGSTTEQYF.

V is TRBV6-4 and J is TRBJ2-1; D might be TRBD2 (6 bases). Looked up from germline, CDR1 is MRHNA and CDR2 is SNTAGT. V was cut by 4 bases and J by 4 bases, with 14 bases left in between. The CDR3 is 15 amino acids. In DNA form, the CDR3 reads TGTGCCAGCAGTGGTCACGGGACTTCGTACAATGAGCAGTTCTTC. Translated, it gives CASSGHGTSYNEQFF.

The chain couples TRBV18 to TRBJ2-3; TRBD2 matches at 13 bases. The germline V gene encodes CDR1 KGHSH and CDR2 LQKENI. Unmatched junction bases numbered 2, after V lost 1 base and J lost 4 bases. The CDR3 has 16 residues. The CDR3 DNA sequence: TGTGCCAGCTCACCACTGGGACTAGCGGGATCAGATACGCAGTATTTT. This translates into CASSPLGLAGSDTQYF. Full variable domain (outside the CDR3, taken from reference TRBV18 and TRBJ2-3): NAGVMQNPRHLVRRRGQEARLRCSPMKGHSHVYWYRQLPEEGLKFMVYLQKENIIDESGMPKERFSAEFPKEGPSILRIQQVVRGDSAAYFCASSPLGLAGSDTQYFGPGTRLTVL.

Points on this clone: The identical CDR3 is also encoded by other nucleotide sequences in the sample. The chain employs TRBV28 and TRBJ1-2; D perhaps matches TRBD1 (6 bases). V was cut by 6 bases and J by 1 base, with 12 bases left in between. The CDR3 is made up of 14 amino acids. Germline assignment: CDR1 MDHEN and CDR2 SYDVKM. The chain's CDR3 is CASSPTGRNYGYTF. The CDR3 nucleotides are TGTGCCAGCAGCCCGACAGGACGTAACTATGGCTACACCTTC.

In its sample, this clone was seen once. The chain carries TRBV4-1 and TRBJ1-6, with 9 bases matching TRBD1. Trimming removed 4 bases from V and 10 bases from J; junction bases left unmatched: 5. CDR1 MGHRA and CDR2 YSYEKL come from the germline V gene. The CDR3 covers 14 residues. The CDR3 DNA reads TGCGCCAGCAGCCGGGACAGGGAGATATCACCCCTCCACTTT. Translated: CASSRDREISPLHF.

The rearrangement links TRBV27 to TRBJ1-2; TRBD1 might be the D (6 bases). The germline V and J ends were trimmed by 5 bases and 8 bases, with 12 bases remaining between them. The length of the CDR3 is 12 residues. Germline CDR1 MNHEY, CDR2 SMNVEV (reference sequence). The CDR3, as DNA: TGTGCCAGCAGTACCAGGGGTTGGGGCTACACCTTC. Translation: CASSTRGWGYTF.

The gene calls are TRBV18 and TRBJ1-1; D uncertain. The germline V and J ends were trimmed by 0 bases and 5 bases, with 10 bases remaining between them. Germline V gene lookup returns CDR1 KGHSH and CDR2 LQKENI. This CDR3 contains 14 residues. The CDR3 loop reads CASSPPAGGTEAFF. CDR3 sequence (DNA): TGTGCCAGCTCACCACCGGCCGGCGGTACTGAAGCTTTCTTT.

The rearrangement joins TRBV21-1 to TRBJ2-7; the DNA was not compared with TRBD2, the D call given in the table. TRBV21-1 is classified as a pseudogene. This CDR3 region has 17 residues. The CDR3 DNA follows: TGTGCCAGCAGCAAAGGGACTAGCGGGGCCTCGACCTACGAGCAGTACTTC. It encodes CASSKGTSGASTYEQYF.

The gene calls are TRBV19 and TRBJ1-2; no definite D call. CDR1 and CDR2 (germline): LNHDA, SQIVND (reference sequence). V lost 5 bases and J 3 bases, leaving 10 bases between the germline ends. The CDR3 has 13 residues. This CDR3 reads CASSPPVDYGYTF. The CDR3 nucleotides are TGTGCCAGTAGTCCCCCTGTTGACTATGGCTACACCTTC.

V usage is TRBV5-1 and J usage is TRBJ2-1; D is perhaps TRBD2 (5 bases). The V end lost 0 bases, the J end lost 12 bases, and 10 bases lay between the germline ends. Germline loops: CDR1 SGHRS, CDR2 YFSETQ. CDR3 length: 12 residues. The CDR3 nucleotides read TGCGCCAGCAGCTTGGAGGGTCGGGGGCAGTTCTTC. Its protein product is CASSLEGRGQFF.